Listed below are T cell receptor beta chains from one sample, sequenced in a study of cytomegalovirus exposure and HLA in healthy donors. Produced via immunoSEQ multiplex PCR; TCRdb's table is partial and in-frame only. Found here are over 120,000 clones, approximately 80% of them singletons; the top ten hold about 4%. Sequencing was carried out using PBMCs. The receptors stem from a male donor in good health and CMV-seronegative. Each CDR3 is given without its conserved first and last residue.

>TRBV9|TRBJ2-1
ASSGARSGGASYNGQF
>TRBV7-6|TRBJ1-4
ASSPRAEGGKATNEKLF
>TRBV5-8|TRBJ2-7
ASSPPGLADYEQY
>TRBV6-5|TRBJ1-1
ASSYGGGGEAF
>TRBV19|TRBJ2-7
ASSIAHPTGGGTYEQY
>TRBV19|TRBJ2-3
ASSRQAGLDTQY
>TRBV6-5|TRBJ2-3
ASRRSGGRPDTQY
>TRBV19|TRBJ2-5
ASSQTGRETQY
>TRBV6-5|TRBJ2-1
ASRRTSGPYNEQF
>TRBV30|TRBJ2-7
AWMGGTGINEQY
>TRBV7-3|TRBJ2-1
ASSLTVVAYNEQF
>TRBV27|TRBJ1-5
ASSQGGSVQPQH
>TRBV4-2|TRBJ2-7
ASSQVSGSEQY
>TRBV5-5|TRBJ2-3
ASSFSPGSTDTQY
>TRBV19|TRBJ2-7
ASSIGRSGHEQY
>TRBV4-2|TRBJ2-5
ASSPYLGQGAETQY
>TRBV10-3|TRBJ2-3
AISKTGGTDTQY
>TRBV6-6|TRBJ1-2
ASRPTGAQANYGYT
>TRBV2|TRBJ1-2
ASSEGRGAGGYT
>TRBV4-1|TRBJ1-1
ASSTKGRTGITEAF
>TRBV7-3|TRBJ2-5
ASGVGVRETQY
>TRBV5-6|TRBJ1-1
ASSLAAGVMAF
>TRBV6-1|TRBJ2-7
ASSEAMGTSGSWEQY
>TRBV4-3|TRBJ2-3
ASSQNPRDTQY
>TRBV19|TRBJ1-5
ASGSEYRDNQPQH
>TRBV6-6|TRBJ1-1
ASRAGGQAEAF
>TRBV7-9|TRBJ2-7
ASSLDRLGELYEQY
>TRBV5-1|TRBJ2-2
ASSLAEITGELF
>TRBV9|TRBJ2-7
ASTPGQDHPYEQY
>TRBV7-2|TRBJ2-1
ASSPSGGDYNEQF
>TRBV7-6|TRBJ1-3
ASSPSLGNTIY
>TRBV15|TRBJ2-1
ATSRKARHPYNEQF